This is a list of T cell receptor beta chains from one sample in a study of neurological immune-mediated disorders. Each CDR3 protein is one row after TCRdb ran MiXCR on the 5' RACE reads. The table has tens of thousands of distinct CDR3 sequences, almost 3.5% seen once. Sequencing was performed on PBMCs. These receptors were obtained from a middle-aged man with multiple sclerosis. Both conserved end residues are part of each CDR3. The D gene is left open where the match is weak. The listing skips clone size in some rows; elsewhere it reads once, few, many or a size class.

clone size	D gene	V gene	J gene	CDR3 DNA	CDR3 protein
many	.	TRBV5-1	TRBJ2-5	TGCGCCAGCAGCTTTACCCAAGAGACCCAGTACTTC	CASSFTQETQYF
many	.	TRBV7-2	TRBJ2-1	TGTGCCAGCAGCTTACGGGGACGGGAGCAGTTCTTC	CASSLRGREQFF
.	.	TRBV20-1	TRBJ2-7	TGCAGTGCTAGAGATTCCGGGACGGGGAAAGGAGAGCAGTACTTC	CSARDSGTGKGEQYF
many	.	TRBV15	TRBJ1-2	TGTGCCACCAGCTTTCGGACGGTTAACTATGGCTACACCTTC	CATSFRTVNYGYTF
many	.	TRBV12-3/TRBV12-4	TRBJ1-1	TGTGCCAGCAGTTTTATTCCCCCTGAAGCTTTCTTT	CASSFIPPEAFF
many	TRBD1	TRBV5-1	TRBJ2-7	TGCGCCAGCAGCTTGGTTGGGACAGCTCCCTACGAGCAGTACTTC	CASSLVGTAPYEQYF
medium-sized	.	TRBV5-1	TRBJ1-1	TGCGCCAGCAGCTTGGGACAGGTGGAAGACACTGAAGCTTTCTTT	CASSLGQVEDTEAFF
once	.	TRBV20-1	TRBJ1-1	TGCAGTGCTAGACAACCGGGAAAGACGAACACTGAAGCTTTCTTT	CSARQPGKTNTEAFF
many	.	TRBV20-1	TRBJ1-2	TGCAGTGGTACACAGGGAACTAACTATGGCTACACCTTC	CSGTQGTNYGYTF
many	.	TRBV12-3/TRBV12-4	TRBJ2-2	TGTGCCACCTCACCCCCAGGGCTCACCGGGGAGCTGTTTTTT	CATSPPGLTGELFF
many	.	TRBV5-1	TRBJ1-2	TGCGCCAGCAGCCTCCGGGGCCAGACCGATGGCTACACCTTC	CASSLRGQTDGYTF
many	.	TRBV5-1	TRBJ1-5	TGCGCCAGCAGCTTTGGAAGAGATCAGCCCCAGCATTTT	CASSFGRDQPQHF
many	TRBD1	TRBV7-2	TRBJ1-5	TGTGCCAGCAGTCTCGACAGGGGCCCTGCTCAGCCCCAGCATTTT	CASSLDRGPAQPQHF
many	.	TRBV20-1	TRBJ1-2	TGCAGTGCTCGTCCCCCCCCGGGGTCTGGCTACACCTTC	CSARPPPGSGYTF
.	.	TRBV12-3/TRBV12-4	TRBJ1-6	TGTGCCAGCAGTTTGACAGGCAGTAATTCAACCCTCAACTTT	CASSLTGSNSTLNF
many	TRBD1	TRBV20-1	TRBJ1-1	TGCAGTGCTCGCAGGGGGCGCGACACTGAAGCTTTCTTT	CSARRGRDTEAFF
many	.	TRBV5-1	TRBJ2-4	TGCGCCAGCAGCTTGGATCCCCGGGAGCTGGGCATTCAGTACTTC	CASSLDPRELGIQYF
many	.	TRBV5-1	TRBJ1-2	TGCGCCAGCAGGAAGACGGTGGAGGGCTACACCTTC	CASRKTVEGYTF
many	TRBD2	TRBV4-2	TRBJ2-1	TGTGCCAGCAGCCAAGAACCGGGACTAGCGGGAGAGCAGTTCTTC	CASSQEPGLAGEQFF
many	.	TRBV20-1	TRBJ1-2	TGCAGTGCTAGAGAGTTGTGGCCAAGTGGTGGCTACACCTTC	CSARELWPSGGYTF
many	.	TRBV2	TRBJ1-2	TGTGCCAGCAGTGGGGTGGAGGGCTATGGCTACACCTTC	CASSGVEGYGYTF
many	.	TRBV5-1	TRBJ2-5	TGCGCCAGCAGCTTCCGGGTCCAAGAGACCCAGTACTTC	CASSFRVQETQYF
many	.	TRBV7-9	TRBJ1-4	TGTGCCAGCAGCTTAGACCAGACCGAGGGGCTGTTTTTT	CASSLDQTEGLFF
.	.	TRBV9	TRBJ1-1	TGTGCCAGCAGCTTCTCGGGACAACCGAACACTGAAGCTTTCTTT	CASSFSGQPNTEAFF
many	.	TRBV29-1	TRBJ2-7	TGCAGCGTTGAAGTAGGCCCAGTGAGATACGAGCAGTACTTC	CSVEVGPVRYEQYF
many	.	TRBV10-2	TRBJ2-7	TGCGCCAGCAGTGAGGAAGGGACCTACGGCGAGCAGTACTTC	CASSEEGTYGEQYF
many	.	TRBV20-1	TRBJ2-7	TGCAGTGCTAGACCCATCTCAGGGGCCGCATACGAGCAGTACTTC	CSARPISGAAYEQYF
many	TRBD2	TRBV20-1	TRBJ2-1	TGCAGTGCTCGTACTAGCGGGAGGAACAATGAGCAGTTCTTC	CSARTSGRNNEQFF
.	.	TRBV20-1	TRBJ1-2	TGCAGTGCTAGAGATGAGCTATCGGGGGGACGCGGCTATGGCTACACCTTC	CSARDELSGGRGYGYTF
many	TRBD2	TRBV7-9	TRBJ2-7	TGTGCCAGCAGCTTTTTAAGCGGGACCTACGAGCAGTACTTC	CASSFLSGTYEQYF
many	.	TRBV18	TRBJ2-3	TGTGCCAGCTCACCAGTTAAGGGGGGTACGCAGTATTTT	CASSPVKGGTQYF
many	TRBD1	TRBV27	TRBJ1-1	TGTGCCAGCCCTCCCGGACAGGGGGCGCGAGGCACTGAAGCTTTCTTT	CASPPGQGARGTEAFF
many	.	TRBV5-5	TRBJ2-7	TGTGCCAGCAGCCCGACGGGGAGGCCTACCTACGAGCAGTACTTC	CASSPTGRPTYEQYF
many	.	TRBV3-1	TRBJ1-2	TGTGCCAGCAGCCAAGATCGCCCCTTGGGGGTCGGCTACACCTTC	CASSQDRPLGVGYTF
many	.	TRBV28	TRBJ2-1	TGTGCCAGCAGGGTCAGCTACAATGAGCAGTTCTTC	CASRVSYNEQFF
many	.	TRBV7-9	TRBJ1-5	TGTGCCAGCAGCCCCTTGGGCCCCCGCAATCAGCCCCAGCATTTT	CASSPLGPRNQPQHF
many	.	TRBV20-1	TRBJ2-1	TGCAGTGCTAGGGACTTATTCAATGAGCAGTTCTTC	CSARDLFNEQFF
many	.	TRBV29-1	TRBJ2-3	TGCAGCGTTGAAGACTGGCACGCGTCAGCCCCAGATACGCAGTATTTT	CSVEDWHASAPDTQYF
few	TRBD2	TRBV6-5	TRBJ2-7	TGTGCCAGCAGGCGGACTAGCGGGAGATACGAGCAGTACTTC	CASRRTSGRYEQYF
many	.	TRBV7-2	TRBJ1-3	TGTGCCAGCAGCCTGGACTTCTCTGGAAACACCATATATTTT	CASSLDFSGNTIYF
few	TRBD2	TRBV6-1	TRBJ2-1	TGTGCCAGCAGACTAGCGCCCAACACGCAGTTCTTC	CASRLAPNTQFF
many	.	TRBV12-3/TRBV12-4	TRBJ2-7	TGTGCCAGCAGTTTCAGGATCCCCTACGAGCAGTACTTC	CASSFRIPYEQYF
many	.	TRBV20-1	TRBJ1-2	TGCAGTGCTAGAGATAAGGGCTATGGCTACACCTTC	CSARDKGYGYTF
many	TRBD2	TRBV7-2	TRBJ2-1	TGTGCCAGCAGCCTCATGGGGGGGTCCTACAATGAGCAGTTCTTC	CASSLMGGSYNEQFF
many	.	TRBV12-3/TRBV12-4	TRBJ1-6	TGTGCCAGCACTATGGCCGGGACTGGTTCACCCCTCCACTTT	CASTMAGTGSPLHF
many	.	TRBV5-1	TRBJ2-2	TGCGCCAGCAGCTTGGTCTGGAGTCAGAACACCGGGGAGCTGTTTTTT	CASSLVWSQNTGELFF
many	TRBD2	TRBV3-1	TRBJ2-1	TGTGCCAGCAGCCCATTAGCGGGACCTGAGCAGTTCTTC	CASSPLAGPEQFF
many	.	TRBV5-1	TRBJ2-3	TGCGCCAGCTCGACCTCCCCCACAGATACGCAGTATTTT	CASSTSPTDTQYF
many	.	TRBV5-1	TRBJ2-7	TGCGCCAGCAGCTCGAACACCGGCTCCTACGAGCAGTACTTC	CASSSNTGSYEQYF
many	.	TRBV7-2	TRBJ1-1	TGTGCCAGCAGGTTAGAGGGAGGGAGTGCTTTCTTT	CASRLEGGSAFF
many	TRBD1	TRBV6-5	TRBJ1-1	TGTGCCAGCAGTTACCTAGGACAGGCGACGAGAGCTTTCTTT	CASSYLGQATRAFF
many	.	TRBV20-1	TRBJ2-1	TGCAGTGCTAGAGATCGCGGAGGCCTGGATAAGTTCTTC	CSARDRGGLDKFF
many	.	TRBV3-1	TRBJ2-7	TGTGCCAGCAGCCAAGATCTCGGCAGAGACGAGCAGTACTTC	CASSQDLGRDEQYF
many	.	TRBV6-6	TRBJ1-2	TGTGCCAGCAGTTACTCTTGGGGAGGGGGGGCAGGGAGAAACTATGGCTACACCTTC	CASSYSWGGGAGRNYGYTF
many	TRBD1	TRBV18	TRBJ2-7	TGTGCCAGCTCACCAGGGACAGGGTCCTACGAGCAGTACTTC	CASSPGTGSYEQYF
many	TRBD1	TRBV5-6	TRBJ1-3	TGTGCCAGCAGCGAGATCGGGGACAGGGCTGGAAACACCATATATTTT	CASSEIGDRAGNTIYF
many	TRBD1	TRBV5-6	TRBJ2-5	TGTGCCAGCGGGTCCGGGACAGGACTCCAAGAGACCCAGTACTTC	CASGSGTGLQETQYF